The sequence of this T cell receptor beta chain was determined in a study of cytomegalovirus exposure and HLA in healthy donors. Study outcomes and limitations: Published work reported that the classifier diagnosed cytomegalovirus status with high specificity and sensitivity. Later on, an analysis tied around 17,000 TCR beta sequences to HLA alleles at 0.05 false discovery rate.

With 60 Vbeta and 13 Jbeta primers, the PCR was carried out. The method was immunoSEQ multiplex PCR; TCRdb's version includes in-frame clones alone and lacks a portion of them. The sample consists of 180,000 or so clones, over 75% of them appearing once. With respect to this clone: The target antigen is unknown.

CDR3 length: 16 amino acids. The V gene end was trimmed by 4 bases and the J gene end by 3 bases; junction bases not matched to a gene: 8. Germline V lookup: CDR1 SGHRS, CDR2 YFSETQ. This TCR was recovered from a female donor in good health and CMV-seronegative. The genes are TRBV5-1 and TRBJ2-2; 8 nucleotides line up with TRBD2. The specimen sequenced was PBMCs. In DNA form, the CDR3 reads TGCGCCAGCAGCCCGGCGGGACTAGGTCACACCGGGGAGCTGTTTTTT. This translates into CASSPAGLGHTGELFF. The whole variable domain, filled in from reference TRBV5-1 and TRBJ2-2, reads KAGVTQTPRYLIKTRGQQVTLSCSPISGHRSVSWYQQTPGQGLQFLFEYFSETQRNKGNFPGRFSGRQFSNSRSEMNVSTLELGDSALYLCASSPAGLGHTGELFFGEGSRLTVL.